This entry lists 23 T cell receptor beta chains sequenced from one sample in a study of shared clonotypes between healthy human individuals. Data came from immunoSEQ multiplex PCR; TCRdb stores just in-frame clones and leaves some out. The sample lists approximately 1,500,000 clones, 96% occurring once. The sequenced material came from naive CD4+ T cells sorted from blood. Subset denoted: CD45RA+ positively selected. The origin of the receptors is a man younger than 40 in good health.

This clone was observed a single time. The chain employs TRBV7-9 and TRBJ2-2; tentative D call: TRBD1 (5 bases). Per germline, CDR1 SEHNR and CDR2 FQNEAQ (reference sequence). The CDR3 extends over 15 amino acids. V was pared by 1 base and J by 4 bases, with 10 bases between. The DNA for the CDR3 is TGTGCCAGCAGCTTAGTTCAGGGTCCCACCGGGGAGCTGTTTTTT. Its translation is CASSLVQGPTGELFF.

This clone was seen only once. The J gene is TRBJ2-7, the V gene TRBV4-2; possible D gene TRBD2, 6 bases. Germline CDR1 reads LGHNA; CDR2 reads YNFKEQ. The CDR3 is made up of 15 amino acids. Trimming left V 2 bases short and J 0 bases short, with 11 bases between. The CDR3, as DNA: TGTGCCAGCAGCCAAACGCTAGCGCGCTCCTACGAGCAGTACTTC. Amino acid sequence: CASSQTLARSYEQYF.

This chain joins TRBV7-9 and TRBJ1-2; a weak D match, TRBD1 (6 bases). Per germline, CDR1 SEHNR and CDR2 FQNEAQ (reference sequence). CDR3 length equals 12 residues. Trimming removed 3 bases at V and 6 bases at J, with 8 bases between. Here the CDR3 reads CASSFRGDGYTF. CDR3 bases: TGTGCCAGCAGCTTCAGGGGAGATGGCTACACCTTC.

The rearrangement joins TRBV29-1 to TRBJ2-6; D is perhaps TRBD1 or TRBD2 (5 bases each). Germline loops: CDR1 SQVTM, CDR2 ANQGSEA. Deletions cut 4 bases from V and 0 bases from J, with 16 bases between. This CDR3 has 17 residues. The CDR3 DNA is TGCAGCGTTGCCGGGTGGGGGTCCCTCTCTGGGGCCAACGTCCTGACTTTC. Encoded protein: CSVAGWGSLSGANVLTF.

This clone appeared a single time. The chain recombines TRBV2 with TRBJ2-7, with D unresolved. The CDR3 totals 12 residues. V lost 4 bases, J lost 2 bases, and 6 bases lay in between. Germline CDR1 reads SNHLY; CDR2 reads FYNNEI. CDR3 coding DNA: TGTGCCAGCAGTGGAAGTACCTACGAGCAGTACTTC. It codes for CASSGSTYEQYF. Full variable domain (rest looked up from reference TRBV2 and TRBJ2-7): EPEVTQTPSHQVTQMGQEVILRCVPISNHLYFYWYRQILGQKVEFLVSFYNNEISEKSEIFDDQFSVERPDGSNFTLKIRSTKLEDSAMYFCASSGSTYEQYFGPGTRLTVT.

CDR3 nucleotide sequence: TGTGCCAGTACCGTAACAGGCGGCTCTGGGGCCAACGTCCTGACTTTC. It encodes CASTVTGGSGANVLTF. The rearrangement links TRBV19 to TRBJ2-6, with D maybe TRBD1 (5 bases). The CDR3 is 16 residues long. V was shortened by 7 bases and J by 0 bases, with 13 bases between the two germline ends. Germline lookup yields CDR1 LNHDA and CDR2 SQIVND (reference sequence).

This clone has more than one count but fewer than ten. V and J are TRBV2 and TRBJ1-2; no definite D call. The CDR3 has 13 residues. The V and J ends lost 0 bases and 3 bases respectively, with 5 bases between them. Germline V gives CDR1 SNHLY, CDR2 FYNNEI. CDR3: CASSEALDYGYTF. CDR3 sequence (DNA): TGTGCCAGCAGTGAAGCGTTAGACTATGGCTACACCTTC.

V is TRBV7-8 and J is TRBJ1-1; a weak D match, TRBD1 (6 bases). Trimming pared 4 bases from V and 5 bases from J, leaving 20 bases between. The germline V gene has CDR1 SGHVS and CDR2 FQNEAQ. CDR3 length: 16 amino acids. CDR3 loop: CASSSLGGGARTEAFF. The CDR3 coding sequence is TGTGCCAGCAGCTCCCTTGGGGGGGGCGCGAGAACTGAAGCTTTCTTT.

V gene TRBV5-1 combines with J gene TRBJ2-2, with D perhaps matching TRBD1 (5 bases). The V end lost 1 base, the J end lost 1 base, and 11 bases lay between the germline ends. This CDR3 is 16 amino acids long. Germline CDR1 is SGHRS and CDR2 is YFSETQ. The chain's CDR3 is CASSLLTQGNTGELFF. The CDR3 coding sequence is TGCGCCAGCAGCTTGTTAACTCAGGGGAACACCGGGGAGCTGTTTTTT.

The genes are TRBV5-5 and TRBJ1-1; 7 positions match TRBD1. V trimming: 4 bases; J trimming: 0 bases; junction bases outside the gene matches: 9. The CDR3 has 16 residues. From germline, CDR1 is SGHKS and CDR2 YYEKEE (reference sequence). The CDR3 loop reads CASSVNRGGMNTEAFF. The CDR3 coding sequence is TGTGCCAGCAGCGTCAACAGGGGTGGGATGAACACTGAAGCTTTCTTT.

The rearrangement joins TRBV19 to TRBJ2-2; the D gene is possibly TRBD2 (6 bases). Looked up from germline, CDR1 is LNHDA and CDR2 is SQIVND (reference sequence). Trimming cost V 5 bases and J 3 bases, with 13 bases left between them. This CDR3 is 15 amino acids long. The chain's CDR3 is CASSFAGRDTGELFF. Here the CDR3 DNA reads TGTGCCAGTAGTTTTGCGGGACGGGACACCGGGGAGCTGTTTTTT. The full variable domain, in which reference TRBV19 and TRBJ2-2 provide the parts outside the CDR3, is DGGITQSPKYLFRKEGQNVTLSCEQNLNHDAMYWYRQDPGQGLRLIYYSQIVNDFQKGDIAEGYSVSREKKESFPLTVTSAQKNPTAFYLCASSFAGRDTGELFFGEGSRLTVL.

The V gene is TRBV28, the J gene TRBJ2-3, with unresolved D. V lost 2 bases, J lost 4 bases, and 4 bases lay in between. Germline CDR1 is MDHEN and CDR2 is SYDVKM. The CDR3 runs 12 residues. CDR3 coding DNA: TGTGCCAGCAGTTTACAGTCAGATACGCAGTATTTT. Translated: CASSLQSDTQYF.

This clone was seen just once. The genes are TRBV2 and TRBJ1-1, with TRBD1 as a possible D gene (5 bases). V was shortened by 3 bases and J by 1 base, with 12 bases between the two germline ends. The CDR3 is 15 amino acids. CDR1 is SNHLY, CDR2 FYNNEI, per germline. CDR3 loop: CASSDGRGRNTEAFF. The CDR3 nucleotides are TGTGCCAGCAGTGACGGGAGGGGCCGGAACACTGAAGCTTTCTTT.

J is TRBJ1-4 and V is TRBV15, with a weak D call TRBD1 (6 bases). The CDR3 length is 13 residues. The germline V gene encodes CDR1 LNHNV and CDR2 YYDKDF (reference sequence). Trimming took off 7 bases at V and 7 bases at J, with 13 bases between the two ends. CDR3 nucleotide sequence: TGTGCCACCAACAGGGCGGGCGTTGAAAAACTGTTTTTT. Its translation: CATNRAGVEKLFF.

The chain uses TRBV5-6 and TRBJ1-1; D is unresolved. The CDR3 extends over 14 amino acids. Germline-derived CDR1 and CDR2 are SGHDT and YYEEEE. Trimming cost V 2 bases and J 4 bases, with 12 bases left between them. CDR3 DNA sequence: TGTGCCAGCAGCTTCTCTTCGGCGAGCACTGAAGCTTTCTTT. It translates to CASSFSSASTEAFF.

This sequence joins TRBV27 and TRBJ1-1; no clear D gene. The germline CDR1 and CDR2 sequences are MNHEY and SMNVEV (reference sequence). V shed 7 bases and J shed 4 bases, with 7 bases lying between them. CDR3 length: 11 residues. This CDR3 reads CASKRGTEAFF. The CDR3 DNA follows: TGTGCCAGCAAAAGAGGCACTGAAGCTTTCTTT.

V is TRBV19 and J is TRBJ2-3; D tentatively fits TRBD1 or TRBD2 (5 bases each). Germline values: CDR1 LNHDA, CDR2 SQIVND (reference sequence). This CDR3 spans 15 amino acids. V gave up 9 bases and J gave up 0 bases, with 16 bases separating them. CDR3 in amino acids: CASQNGTRSTDTQYF. CDR3 bases: TGTGCCAGCCAAAACGGGACCCGAAGCACAGATACGCAGTATTTT.

The V call is TRBV28, the J call TRBJ2-1, with 7 bases fitting TRBD2. Germline loops: CDR1 MDHEN, CDR2 SYDVKM. The trim removed 6 bases at V and 4 bases at J, leaving 9 bases unmatched. The CDR3 has 15 amino acids. CDR3 amino acids: CASSLGRAFYNEQFF. DNA of the CDR3: TGTGCCAGCAGCCTTGGGAGGGCCTTTTACAATGAGCAGTTCTTC.

This chain connects TRBV6-1 to TRBJ1-2; D not resolved. The CDR3 has 15 residues. Per germline, CDR1 MNHNS and CDR2 SASEGT. Trimming removed 2 bases from V and 7 bases from J, with 17 bases in between. CDR3 region: CASSEQVRPLGGYTF. The CDR3 bases are TGTGCCAGCAGTGAACAGGTTAGGCCGCTCGGTGGCTACACCTTC.

In nucleotides, the CDR3 is TGTGCCAGCAGCTTCGGAGGGGAAATTTCCTACGAGCAGTACTTC. Residues: CASSFGGEISYEQYF. The chain combines TRBV5-4 with TRBJ2-7, with a possible D match to TRBD2 (6 bases). The V end lost 2 bases, the J end lost 1 base, and 13 bases lay between the germline ends. The CDR3 is 15 residues long. Per the germline V gene, CDR1 is SGHNT and CDR2 is YYREEE (reference sequence).

The rearrangement links TRBV5-1 to TRBJ1-1; D is perhaps TRBD1 (5 bases). CDR3 size: 16 residues. Germline V CDR1 and CDR2: SGHRS, YFSETQ. The germline V and J ends were trimmed by 1 base and 4 bases, with 17 bases remaining between them. This chain's CDR3 is CASSLSQGEGSTEAFF. DNA for the CDR3: TGCGCCAGCAGCTTGAGTCAAGGGGAGGGAAGCACTGAAGCTTTCTTT.

The chain joins TRBV28 to TRBJ2-1; a weak D match, TRBD1 (5 bases). CDR3 length equals 14 residues. Trimming removed 2 bases from V and 7 bases from J, with 12 bases in between. Per germline, CDR1 MDHEN and CDR2 SYDVKM. CDR3 residues: CASSLGLGVNEQFF. CDR3 DNA sequence: TGTGCCAGCAGTTTAGGGCTAGGGGTTAATGAGCAGTTCTTC.

The chain carries TRBV29-1 and TRBJ2-1, with TRBD2 matching over 7 bases. Germline V gene lookup returns CDR1 SQVTM and CDR2 ANQGSEA. This CDR3 has 15 residues. J gave up 7 bases and V 1 base, and 10 bases lay outside the gene matches. The CDR3 loop reads CSVEGRESPRNEQFF. The CDR3 coding sequence is TGCAGCGTTGAAGGGCGGGAGTCCCCCCGGAATGAGCAGTTCTTC.